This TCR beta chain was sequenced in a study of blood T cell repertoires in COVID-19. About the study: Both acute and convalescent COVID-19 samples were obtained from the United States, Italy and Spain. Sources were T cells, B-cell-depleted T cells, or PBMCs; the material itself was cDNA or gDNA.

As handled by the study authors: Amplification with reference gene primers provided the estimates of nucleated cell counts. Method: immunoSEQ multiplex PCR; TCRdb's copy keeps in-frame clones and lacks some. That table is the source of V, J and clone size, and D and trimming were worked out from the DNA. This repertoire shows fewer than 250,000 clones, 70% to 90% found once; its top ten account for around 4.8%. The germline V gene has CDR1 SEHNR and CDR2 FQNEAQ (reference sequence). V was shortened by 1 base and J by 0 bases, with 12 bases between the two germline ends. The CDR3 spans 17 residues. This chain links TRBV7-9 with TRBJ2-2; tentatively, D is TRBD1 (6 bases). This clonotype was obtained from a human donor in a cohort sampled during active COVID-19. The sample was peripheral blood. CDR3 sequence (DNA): TGTGCCAGCAGCTTAGGAGTCGGGGACACGAACACCGGGGAGCTGTTTTTT. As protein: CASSLGVGDTNTGELFF. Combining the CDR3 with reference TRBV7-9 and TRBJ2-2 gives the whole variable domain DTGVSQNPRHKITKRGQNVTFRCDPISEHNRLYWYRQTLGQGPEFLTYFQNEAQLEKSRLLSDRFSAERPKGSFSTLEIQRTEQGDSAMYLCASSLGVGDTNTGELFFGEGSRLTVL.